This TCR beta chain came from a study of blood T cell repertoires in COVID-19. Study as a whole: Acute-phase and convalescent COVID-19 samples originated in the United States, Italy and Spain.

The ends lost 3 bases at V and 2 bases at J; junction bases unmatched: 7. Germline-derived CDR1 and CDR2 are LNHNV and YYDKDF (reference sequence). CDR3 length: 16 residues. Which cohort a participant joined came from the clinical history participants gave. This clone came up a few times. TCRdb's copy holds only in-frame clones and misses some; the assay was immunoSEQ multiplex PCR. The sample records around 390,000 clones, around nine tenths being singletons. This sequence joins TRBV15 and TRBJ1-5, with TRBD1 matching over 7 bases. The TCR sequence derives from a woman in her forties or fifties who had recovered from COVID-19. Specimen: PBMCs or T cells enriched from blood (not recorded which). The DNA of the CDR3 is TGTGCCACCAGCAGTGGTACAGGACAGGGCAATCAGCCCCAGCATTTT. Translated: CATSSGTGQGNQPQHF.